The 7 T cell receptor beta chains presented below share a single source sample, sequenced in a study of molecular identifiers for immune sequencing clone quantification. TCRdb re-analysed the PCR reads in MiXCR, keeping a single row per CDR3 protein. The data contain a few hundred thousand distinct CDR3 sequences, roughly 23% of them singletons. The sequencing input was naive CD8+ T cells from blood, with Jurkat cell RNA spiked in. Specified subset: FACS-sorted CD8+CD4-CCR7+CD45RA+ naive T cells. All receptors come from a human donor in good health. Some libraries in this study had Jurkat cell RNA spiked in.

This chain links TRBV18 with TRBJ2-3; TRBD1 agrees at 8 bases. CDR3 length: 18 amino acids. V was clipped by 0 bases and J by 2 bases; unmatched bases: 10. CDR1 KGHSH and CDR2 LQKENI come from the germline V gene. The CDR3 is CASSPPFGTGPDTDTQYF. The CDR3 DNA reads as TGTGCCAGCTCACCACCATTCGGGACAGGCCCCGACACAGATACGCAGTATTTT.

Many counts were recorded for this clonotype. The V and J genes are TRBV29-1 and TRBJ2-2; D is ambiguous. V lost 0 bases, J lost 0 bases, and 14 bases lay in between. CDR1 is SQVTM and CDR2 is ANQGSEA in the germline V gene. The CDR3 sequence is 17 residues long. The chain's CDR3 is CSVEDRRIVANTGELFF. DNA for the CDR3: TGCAGCGTTGAAGATCGGCGGATTGTCGCGAACACCGGGGAGCTGTTTTTT.

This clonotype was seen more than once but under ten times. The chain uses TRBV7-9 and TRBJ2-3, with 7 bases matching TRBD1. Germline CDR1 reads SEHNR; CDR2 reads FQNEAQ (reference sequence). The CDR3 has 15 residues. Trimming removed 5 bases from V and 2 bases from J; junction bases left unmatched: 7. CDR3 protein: CASSAAGTDTDTQYF. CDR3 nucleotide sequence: TGTGCCAGCAGCGCGGCCGGGACAGACACAGATACGCAGTATTTT.

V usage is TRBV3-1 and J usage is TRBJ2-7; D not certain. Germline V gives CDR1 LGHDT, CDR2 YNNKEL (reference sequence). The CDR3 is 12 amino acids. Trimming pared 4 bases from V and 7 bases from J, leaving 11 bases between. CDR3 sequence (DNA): TGTGCCAGCAGCCGAGAGACTGTGGAGCAGTACTTC. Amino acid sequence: CASSRETVEQYF.

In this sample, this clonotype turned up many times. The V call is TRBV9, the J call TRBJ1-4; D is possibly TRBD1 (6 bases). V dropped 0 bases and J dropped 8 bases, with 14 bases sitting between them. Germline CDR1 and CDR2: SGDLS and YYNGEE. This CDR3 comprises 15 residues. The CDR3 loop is CASSVASGAHEKLFF. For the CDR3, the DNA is TGTGCCAGCAGCGTAGCTTCGGGGGCGCACGAAAAACTGTTTTTT.

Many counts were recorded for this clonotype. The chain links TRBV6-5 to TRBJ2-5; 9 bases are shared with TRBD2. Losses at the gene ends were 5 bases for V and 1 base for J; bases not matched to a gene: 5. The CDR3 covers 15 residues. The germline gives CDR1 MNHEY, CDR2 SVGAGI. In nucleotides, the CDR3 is TGTGCCAGCAGTACCGGGACTAGCCCCCAAGAGACCCAGTACTTC. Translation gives CASSTGTSPQETQYF.

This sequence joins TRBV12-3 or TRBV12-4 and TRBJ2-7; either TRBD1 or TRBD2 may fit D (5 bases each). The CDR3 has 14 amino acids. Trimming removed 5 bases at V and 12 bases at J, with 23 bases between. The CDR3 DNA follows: TGTGCCAGCAGTGGGACGGGACGGACTTCGGGGCGGTACTTC. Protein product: CASSGTGRTSGRYF.